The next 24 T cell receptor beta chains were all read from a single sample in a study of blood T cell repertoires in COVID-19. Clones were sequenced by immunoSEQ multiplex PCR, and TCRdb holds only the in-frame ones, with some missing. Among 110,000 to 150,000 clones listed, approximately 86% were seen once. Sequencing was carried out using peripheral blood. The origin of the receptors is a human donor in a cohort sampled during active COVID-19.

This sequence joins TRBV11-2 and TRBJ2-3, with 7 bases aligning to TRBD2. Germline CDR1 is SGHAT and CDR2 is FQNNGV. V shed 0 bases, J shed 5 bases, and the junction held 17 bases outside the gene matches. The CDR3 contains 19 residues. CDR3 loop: CASSLEASFYSGGIDTQYF. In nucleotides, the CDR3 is TGTGCCAGCAGCTTAGAGGCGTCTTTTTACTCCGGGGGGATAGATACGCAGTATTTT.

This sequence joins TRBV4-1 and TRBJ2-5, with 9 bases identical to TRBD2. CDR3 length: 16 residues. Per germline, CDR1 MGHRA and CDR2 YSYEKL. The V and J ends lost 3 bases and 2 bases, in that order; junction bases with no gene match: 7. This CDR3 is CASSHHRLAVQETQYF. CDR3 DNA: TGCGCCAGCAGCCACCACAGACTAGCGGTACAAGAGACCCAGTACTTC.

In nucleotides, the CDR3 is TGTGCCAGCATGAGAGGACAGGCCTACGAGCAGTACTTC. This codes for CASMRGQAYEQYF. The V gene is TRBV6-6, the J gene TRBJ2-7; TRBD1 matches 7 bases. This CDR3 region has 13 residues. Germline V gene lookup returns CDR1 MNHNY and CDR2 SVGAGI (reference sequence). V shed 7 bases and J 2 bases; nucleotides not matched to a gene: 5.

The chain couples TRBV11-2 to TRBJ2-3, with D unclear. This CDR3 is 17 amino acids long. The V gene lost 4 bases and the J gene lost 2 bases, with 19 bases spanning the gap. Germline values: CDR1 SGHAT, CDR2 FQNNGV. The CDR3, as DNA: TGTGCCAGCAGCTCCTCCGAGCCGTTCAACCCCACAGATACGCAGTATTTT. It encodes CASSSSEPFNPTDTQYF.

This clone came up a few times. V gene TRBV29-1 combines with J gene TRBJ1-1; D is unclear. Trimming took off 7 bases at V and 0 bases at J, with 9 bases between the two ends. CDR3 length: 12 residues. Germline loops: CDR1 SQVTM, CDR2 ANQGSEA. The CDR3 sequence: CSAANMNTEAFF. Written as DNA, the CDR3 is TGCAGCGCGGCCAACATGAACACTGAAGCTTTCTTT.

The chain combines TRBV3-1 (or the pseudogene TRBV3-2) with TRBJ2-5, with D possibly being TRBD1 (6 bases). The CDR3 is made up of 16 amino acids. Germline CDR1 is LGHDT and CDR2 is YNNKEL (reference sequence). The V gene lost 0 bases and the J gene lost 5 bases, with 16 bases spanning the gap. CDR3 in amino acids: CASSQEGANRPETQYF. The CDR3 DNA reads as TGTGCCAGCAGCCAAGAGGGGGCTAATCGTCCGGAGACCCAGTACTTC.

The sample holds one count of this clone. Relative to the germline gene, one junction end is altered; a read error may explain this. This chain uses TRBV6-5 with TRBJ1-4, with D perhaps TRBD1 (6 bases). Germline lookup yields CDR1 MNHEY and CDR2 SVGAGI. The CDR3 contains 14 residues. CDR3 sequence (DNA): TGTGCCAGCAGTACAACAGGGTCTAAAGAAAAACTGTTTTTT. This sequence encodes CASSTTGSKEKLFF.

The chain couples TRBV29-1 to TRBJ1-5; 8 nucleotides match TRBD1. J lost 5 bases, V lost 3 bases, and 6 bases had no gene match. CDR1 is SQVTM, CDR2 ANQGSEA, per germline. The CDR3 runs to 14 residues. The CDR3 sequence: CSVEAGGRYQPQHF. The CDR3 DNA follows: TGCAGCGTTGAGGCAGGGGGCCGCTATCAGCCCCAGCATTTT.

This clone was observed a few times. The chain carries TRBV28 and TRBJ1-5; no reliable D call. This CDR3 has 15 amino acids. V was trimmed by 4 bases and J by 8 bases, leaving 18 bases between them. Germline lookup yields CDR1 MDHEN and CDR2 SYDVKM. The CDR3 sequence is CASSSLATGGEPQHF. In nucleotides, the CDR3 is TGTGCCAGCAGTTCTCTCGCGACGGGAGGAGAGCCCCAGCATTTT.

CDR3 region: CASSEWRQGPPYEQYF. The CDR3 DNA sequence: TGTGCCAGCAGTGAATGGCGGCAGGGTCCCCCCTACGAGCAGTACTTC. V usage is TRBV2 and J usage is TRBJ2-7; possible D gene TRBD1, 5 bases. Germline CDR1 and CDR2: SNHLY and FYNNEI. The length of the CDR3 is 16 residues. Trimming shortened V by 2 bases and J by 2 bases, and 16 bases separated the two germline ends. Variable domain in full (rest from reference TRBV2 and TRBJ2-7): EPEVTQTPSHQVTQMGQEVILRCVPISNHLYFYWYRQILGQKVEFLVSFYNNEISEKSEIFDDQFSVERPDGSNFTLKIRSTKLEDSAMYFCASSEWRQGPPYEQYFGPGTRLTVT.

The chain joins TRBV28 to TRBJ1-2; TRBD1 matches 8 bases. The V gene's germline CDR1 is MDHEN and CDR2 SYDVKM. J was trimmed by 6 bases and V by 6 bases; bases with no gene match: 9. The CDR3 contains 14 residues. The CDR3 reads CASRPQGARNGYTF. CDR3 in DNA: TGTGCCAGCAGACCCCAGGGGGCTAGGAATGGCTACACCTTC.

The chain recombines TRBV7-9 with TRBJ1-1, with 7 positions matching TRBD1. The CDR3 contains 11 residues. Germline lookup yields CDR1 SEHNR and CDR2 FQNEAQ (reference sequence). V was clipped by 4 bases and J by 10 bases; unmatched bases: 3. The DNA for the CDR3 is TGTGCCAGCAGCTCGACAGGGTTAGCTTTCTTT. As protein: CASSSTGLAFF. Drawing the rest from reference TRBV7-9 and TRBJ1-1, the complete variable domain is DTGVSQNPRHKITKRGQNVTFRCDPISEHNRLYWYRQTLGQGPEFLTYFQNEAQLEKSRLLSDRFSAERPKGSFSTLEIQRTEQGDSAMYLCASSSTGLAFFGQGTRLTVV.

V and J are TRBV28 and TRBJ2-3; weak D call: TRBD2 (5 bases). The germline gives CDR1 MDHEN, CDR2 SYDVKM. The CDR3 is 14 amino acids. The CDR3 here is CARACGPGTDTQYF. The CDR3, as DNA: TGTGCTAGGGCTTGTGGCCCGGGGACAGATACGCAGTATTTT.

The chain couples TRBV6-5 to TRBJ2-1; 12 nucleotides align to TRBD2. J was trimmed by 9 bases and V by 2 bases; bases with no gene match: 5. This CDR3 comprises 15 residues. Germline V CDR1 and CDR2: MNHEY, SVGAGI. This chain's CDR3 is CASSYETSGRSEQFF. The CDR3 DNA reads TGTGCCAGCAGTTACGAGACTAGCGGGAGAAGTGAGCAGTTCTTC.

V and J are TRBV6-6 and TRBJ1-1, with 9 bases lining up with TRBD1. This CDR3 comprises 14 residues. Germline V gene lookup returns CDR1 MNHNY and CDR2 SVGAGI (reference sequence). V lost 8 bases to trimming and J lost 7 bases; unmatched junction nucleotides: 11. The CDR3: CASDEGQGLDEAFF. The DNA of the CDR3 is TGTGCCAGCGACGAGGGACAGGGATTAGATGAAGCTTTCTTT.

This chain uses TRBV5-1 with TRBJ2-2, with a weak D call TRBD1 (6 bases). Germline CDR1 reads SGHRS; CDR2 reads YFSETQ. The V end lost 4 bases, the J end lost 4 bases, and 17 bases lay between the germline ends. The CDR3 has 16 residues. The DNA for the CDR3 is TGCGCCAGCAGCCCGTGGATACAGGGCAGCACCGGGGAGCTGTTTTTT. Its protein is CASSPWIQGSTGELFF. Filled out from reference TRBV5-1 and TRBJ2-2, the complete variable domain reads KAGVTQTPRYLIKTRGQQVTLSCSPISGHRSVSWYQQTPGQGLQFLFEYFSETQRNKGNFPGRFSGRQFSNSRSEMNVSTLELGDSALYLCASSPWIQGSTGELFFGEGSRLTVL.

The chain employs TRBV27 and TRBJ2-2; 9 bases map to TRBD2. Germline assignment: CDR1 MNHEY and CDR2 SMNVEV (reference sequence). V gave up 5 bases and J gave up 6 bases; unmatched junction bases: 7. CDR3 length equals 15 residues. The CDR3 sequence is CASSLAGSRPGELFF. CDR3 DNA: TGTGCCAGCAGTCTAGCGGGAAGTCGTCCCGGGGAGCTGTTTTTT.

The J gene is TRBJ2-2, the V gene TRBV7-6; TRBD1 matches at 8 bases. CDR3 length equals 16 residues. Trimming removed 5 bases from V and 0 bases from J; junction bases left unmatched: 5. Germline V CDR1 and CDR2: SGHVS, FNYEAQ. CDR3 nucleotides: TGTGCCAGCAGCAAACGGACAGGGACGAACACCGGGGAGCTGTTTTTT. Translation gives CASSKRTGTNTGELFF.

CDR3: CASSQGPTTAYNEQFF. In DNA, the CDR3 is TGCGCCAGCAGCCAAGGTCCGACTACCGCCTACAATGAGCAGTTCTTC. The chain carries TRBV4-1 and TRBJ2-1, with a weak D call TRBD2 (5 bases). The germline V and J ends were trimmed by 1 base and 2 bases, with 12 bases remaining between them. Per germline, CDR1 MGHRA and CDR2 YSYEKL. This CDR3 contains 16 residues.

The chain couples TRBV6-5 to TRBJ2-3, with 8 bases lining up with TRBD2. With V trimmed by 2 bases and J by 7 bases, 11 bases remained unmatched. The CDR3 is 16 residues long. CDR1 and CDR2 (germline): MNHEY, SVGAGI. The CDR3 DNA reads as TGTGCCAGCAGTTACATGAGCGGGAGAGGACTTAATACGCAGTATTTT. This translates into CASSYMSGRGLNTQYF.

CDR3 nucleotides: TGTGCCAGCAGCGTAGGTCGGGGGTTGGATGAAAAACTGTTTTTT. Amino acid sequence: CASSVGRGLDEKLFF. The V gene is TRBV9, the J gene TRBJ1-4; D is possibly TRBD1 (5 bases). V shed 0 bases and J shed 6 bases, with 12 bases lying between them. This CDR3 spans 15 amino acids. The germline CDR1 and CDR2 sequences are SGDLS and YYNGEE.

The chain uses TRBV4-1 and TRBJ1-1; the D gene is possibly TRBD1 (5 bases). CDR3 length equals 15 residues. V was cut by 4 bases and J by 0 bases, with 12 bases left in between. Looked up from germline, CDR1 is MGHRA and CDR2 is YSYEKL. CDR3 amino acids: CASSPQGRLNTEAFF. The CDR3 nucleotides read TGCGCCAGCAGCCCCCAGGGCAGGCTGAACACTGAAGCTTTCTTT.

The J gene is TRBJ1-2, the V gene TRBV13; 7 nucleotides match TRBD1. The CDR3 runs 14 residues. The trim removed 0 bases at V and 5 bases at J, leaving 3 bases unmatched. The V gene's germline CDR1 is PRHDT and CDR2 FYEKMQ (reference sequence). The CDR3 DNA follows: TGTGCCAGCAGCTTAGGGGGGACAGCTTATGGCTACACCTTC. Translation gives CASSLGGTAYGYTF.

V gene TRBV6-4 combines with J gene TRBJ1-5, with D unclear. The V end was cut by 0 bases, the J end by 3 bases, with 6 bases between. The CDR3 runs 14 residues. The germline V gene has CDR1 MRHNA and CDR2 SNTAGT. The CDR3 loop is CASSDSGLNQPQHF. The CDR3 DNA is TGTGCCAGCAGTGACTCCGGACTCAATCAGCCCCAGCATTTT.